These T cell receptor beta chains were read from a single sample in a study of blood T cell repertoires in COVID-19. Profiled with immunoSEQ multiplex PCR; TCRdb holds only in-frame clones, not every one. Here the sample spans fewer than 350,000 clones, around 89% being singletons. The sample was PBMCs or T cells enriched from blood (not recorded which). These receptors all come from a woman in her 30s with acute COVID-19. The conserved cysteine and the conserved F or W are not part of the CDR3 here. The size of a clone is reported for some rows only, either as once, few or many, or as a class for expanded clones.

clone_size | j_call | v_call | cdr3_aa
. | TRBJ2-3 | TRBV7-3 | ASSAEGLRGGTQY
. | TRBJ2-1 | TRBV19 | ASSIKGASARSNSEQF
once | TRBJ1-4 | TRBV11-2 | ASSFAQGAGGEKLF
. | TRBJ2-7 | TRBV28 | ASSLLHTSGSYEQY
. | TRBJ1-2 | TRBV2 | ASSEQGIDYGYT
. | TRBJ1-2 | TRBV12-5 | ASGPGQSFYGYT
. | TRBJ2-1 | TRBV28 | ASSALAGNEQF
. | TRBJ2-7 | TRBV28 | ASSLRGLAGPYEQY
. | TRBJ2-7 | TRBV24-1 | ATMPSQGGEQY
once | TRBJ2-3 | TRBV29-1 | SVPQGSGTDTQY
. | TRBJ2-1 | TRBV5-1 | ASSSRSKGQSSYNEQF
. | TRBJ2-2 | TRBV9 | ASSVPRQGKNTGELF
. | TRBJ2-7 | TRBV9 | ASSPGLPTSGGYEQY
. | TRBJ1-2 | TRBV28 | ASSTSRGRVYGYT
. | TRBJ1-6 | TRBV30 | AWSTGQGDNSPLH
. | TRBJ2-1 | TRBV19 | ASSIGSGRGNEQF
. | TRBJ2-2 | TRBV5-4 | ASSFRLAETGELF
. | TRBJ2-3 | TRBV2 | ASRVGGQNTDTQY
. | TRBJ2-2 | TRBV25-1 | AGPTGRGTGELF
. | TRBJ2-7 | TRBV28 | ASSSPTSGSFDEQY
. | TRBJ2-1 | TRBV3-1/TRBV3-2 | ASSPLGQGLIHEQF
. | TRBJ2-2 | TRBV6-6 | ASVSAGDPGELF
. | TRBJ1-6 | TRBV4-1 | ASSQEGTRAANNSPLH
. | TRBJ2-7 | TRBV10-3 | AISDNSYEQY
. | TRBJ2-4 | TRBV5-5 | ASKRSGSEVENIQY
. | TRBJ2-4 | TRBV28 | ASGSKAVDIQY
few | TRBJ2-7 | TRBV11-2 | ASSSLTIPDDLTLNSPY
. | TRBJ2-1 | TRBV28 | ASSQPLAGGGNEQF
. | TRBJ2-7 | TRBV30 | AWAGDRGSYEQY
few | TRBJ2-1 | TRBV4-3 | ASSQRLAGDHNEQF
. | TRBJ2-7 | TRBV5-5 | ASSFIVAGYGAYEQY